These 22 T cell receptor beta chains share one sample of origin, sequenced in a study of blood T cell repertoires in COVID-19. The repertoire was sequenced with immunoSEQ multiplex PCR; TCRdb's copy has only in-frame clones and lacks some. The repertoire holds fewer than 70,000 clones, with around nine tenths as singletons. The sample taken for sequencing was peripheral blood. These receptors were obtained from a man aged 50 or older with active COVID-19.

This clone was seen just once. This chain links TRBV5-4 with TRBJ2-3; D not certain. The CDR3 is made up of 12 amino acids. V dropped 5 bases and J dropped 3 bases, with 7 bases sitting between them. From germline, CDR1 is SGHNT and CDR2 YYREEE (reference sequence). CDR3 in DNA: TGTGCCAGCAGTTACTCAACAGATACGCAGTATTTT. Amino acid sequence: CASSYSTDTQYF.

The rearrangement uses TRBV6-4 and TRBJ2-2, with 8 bases lining up with TRBD1. V was clipped by 5 bases and J by 5 bases; unmatched bases: 1. Per the germline V gene, CDR1 is MRHNA and CDR2 is SNTAGT. The CDR3 is 13 residues long. The CDR3 here is CASSTGGTGELFF. As DNA, the CDR3 is TGTGCCAGCAGTACAGGGGGAACCGGGGAGCTGTTTTTT.

The sample holds one count of this clone. The chain is built from TRBV4-3 and TRBJ1-2; maybe TRBD1 (6 bases). Germline loops: CDR1 LGHNA, CDR2 YSLEER. V gave up 0 bases and J gave up 3 bases, with 14 bases separating them. This CDR3 is built from 16 residues. In DNA form, the CDR3 reads TGCGCCAGCAGCCAAGAATTTGGGGGCGTAGACTATGGCTACACCTTC. The encoded protein is CASSQEFGGVDYGYTF.

This clone was detected only once. The CDR3 loop reads CSVEDHTGPGYTF. The DNA of the CDR3 is TGCAGCGTTGAAGATCACACAGGGCCGGGCTACACCTTC. V gene TRBV29-1 combines with J gene TRBJ1-2; a weak D match, TRBD1 (6 bases). The length of the CDR3 is 13 residues. Germline V gene lookup returns CDR1 SQVTM and CDR2 ANQGSEA. V was clipped by 0 bases and J by 8 bases, with 13 bases between them.

The V call is TRBV20-1, the J call TRBJ2-7, with a weak D call TRBD2 (5 bases). The germline V and J ends were trimmed by 5 bases and 4 bases, with 9 bases remaining between them. CDR3 size: 11 residues. CDR1 and CDR2 from the germline V gene are DFQATT and SNEGSKA (reference sequence). For the CDR3, the DNA is TGCAGTGCTGGGAGATTATACGAGCAGTACTTC. Encoded protein: CSAGRLYEQYF.

The rearrangement links TRBV19 to TRBJ2-5, with 12 bases matching TRBD2. This CDR3 comprises 18 residues. Germline CDR1 LNHDA, CDR2 SQIVND (reference sequence). The V gene end was trimmed by 6 bases and the J gene end by 0 bases; junction bases not matched to a gene: 11. Written as DNA, the CDR3 is TGTGCCAGTAGGAAGGGTCGGACTAGCGGGAATTACCAAGAGACCCAGTACTTC. It yields the protein CASRKGRTSGNYQETQYF.

The chain links TRBV23-1 to TRBJ2-3, with 10 nucleotides matching TRBD1. TRBV23-1 is sorted into the ORF group, with uncertain function. V lost 3 bases, J lost 2 bases, and 2 bases stayed unmatched. There are 15 residues in the CDR3. For the CDR3, the DNA is TGCGCCAGCAGTCACGGGACAGGGGACACAGATACGCAGTATTTT. This sequence encodes CASSHGTGDTDTQYF.

This clone was found once. CDR3 protein: CASSQEAYSSYEQYF. The CDR3 DNA reads TGTGCCAGCAGCCAAGAAGCTTACAGCTCCTACGAGCAGTACTTC. The genes are TRBV14 and TRBJ2-7, with D uncertain. The V and J ends lost 0 bases and 0 bases respectively, with 9 bases between them. Germline values: CDR1 SGHDN, CDR2 FVKESK. There are 15 residues in the CDR3.

CDR3 nucleotide sequence: TGTGCCAGCAGTACCCTGAGACTCACTGGAGACTACGAGCAGTACTTC. This translates into CASSTLRLTGDYEQYF. This sequence joins TRBV28 and TRBJ2-7, with D unresolved. Trimming stripped 5 bases from V and 3 bases from J, with 20 bases between. From germline, CDR1 is MDHEN and CDR2 SYDVKM. This CDR3 has 16 amino acids.

This chain connects TRBV6-2 or TRBV6-3 to TRBJ1-1; maybe TRBD1 (5 bases). CDR3 length: 16 amino acids. Per the germline V gene, CDR1 is MNHEY and CDR2 is SVGEGT. The V end was cut by 6 bases, the J end by 1 base, with 18 bases between. CDR3 nucleotides: TGTGCCAGCAGACCTATCCCGGGGGAGGGGAACACTGAAGCTTTCTTT. This gives the protein CASRPIPGEGNTEAFF.

V usage is TRBV7-5 and J usage is TRBJ1-2. TRBV7-5 is shown as a pseudogene. The CDR3 sequence is 15 residues long. CDR3 coding DNA: TGTGTCAGAAGCTTAGGTGGGACGGGACTTTATGGCTACACCTTC. This translates into CVRSLGGTGLYGYTF.

The gene calls are TRBV7-3 and TRBJ2-5; 14 positions match TRBD2. Germline-derived CDR1 and CDR2 are SGHTA and FQGTGA. Trimming cost V 5 bases and J 5 bases; bases outside gene matches: 7. This CDR3 comprises 16 residues. This CDR3 is CASSDLTSGGAETQYF. CDR3 DNA sequence: TGTGCCAGCAGCGATCTGACTAGCGGGGGGGCGGAGACCCAGTACTTC. The full variable domain, rest sourced from reference TRBV7-3 and TRBJ2-5, is GAGVSQTPSNKVTEKGKYVELRCDPISGHTALYWYRQSLGQGPEFLIYFQGTGAADDSGLPNDRFFAVRPEGSVSTLKIQRTERGDSAVYLCASSDLTSGGAETQYFGPGTRLLVL.

The J gene is TRBJ2-1, the V gene TRBV24-1; tentatively, D is TRBD2 (5 bases). The CDR3 has 16 residues. V gave up 4 bases and J gave up 4 bases, with 16 bases separating them. Germline-derived CDR1 and CDR2 are KGHDR and SFDVKD. As DNA, the CDR3 is TGTGCCACCAGTGACCCCAGCGGAGAAAATTACAATGAGCAGTTCTTC. Its translation: CATSDPSGENYNEQFF.

V gene TRBV6-2 or TRBV6-3 combines with J gene TRBJ1-2, with D uncertain. The V and J ends lost 2 bases and 6 bases respectively, with 10 bases between them. Germline assignment: CDR1 MNHEY and CDR2 SVGEGT. This CDR3 has 13 residues. In DNA, the CDR3 is TGTGCCAGCAGTTACGATGGAGCAAATGGCTACACCTTC. Its protein is CASSYDGANGYTF.

This chain's CDR3 is CASTPRTSGQETQYF. The DNA for the CDR3 is TGCGCCAGCACTCCTCGGACTAGCGGACAAGAGACCCAGTACTTC. The genes are TRBV5-1 and TRBJ2-5, with 10 bases matching TRBD2. J lost 2 bases, V lost 6 bases, and 7 bases had no gene match. CDR3 length equals 15 residues. CDR1 and CDR2 from the germline V gene are SGHRS and YFSETQ.

The count of this clone is one. The gene calls are TRBV18 and TRBJ2-5; 12 bases map to TRBD1. The CDR3 is made up of 16 amino acids. The trim removed 5 bases at V and 4 bases at J, leaving 8 bases unmatched. The germline V gene has CDR1 KGHSH and CDR2 LQKENI. DNA for the CDR3: TGTGCCAGCTCAGTGGGACAGGGGGCGAAGGGAGAGACCCAGTACTTC. Its translation is CASSVGQGAKGETQYF.

V gene TRBV28 combines with J gene TRBJ2-7; D perhaps matches TRBD2 (7 bases). This CDR3 spans 15 amino acids. The V gene lost 4 bases and the J gene lost 2 bases, with 15 bases spanning the gap. CDR1 is MDHEN, CDR2 SYDVKM, per germline. The CDR3 DNA sequence: TGTGCCAGCAGTTCGGGGGGTACAGGGACCTACGAGCAGTACTTC. Translation gives CASSSGGTGTYEQYF.

The CDR3 loop reads CAWSTGRMRLTEPQHF. The CDR3 coding sequence is TGTGCCTGGAGTACTGGCCGGATGAGGCTTACGGAGCCCCAGCATTTT. The gene calls are TRBV30 and TRBJ1-5; D gene uncertain. V dropped 2 bases and J dropped 8 bases, with 22 bases sitting between them. This CDR3 has 16 amino acids. Germline V gives CDR1 GTSNPN, CDR2 SVGIG (reference sequence).

This sequence joins TRBV28 and TRBJ1-5; the D gene is possibly TRBD1 (5 bases). Germline V gene data show CDR1 as MDHEN and CDR2 as SYDVKM. This CDR3 has 15 amino acids. Trimming left V 2 bases short and J 0 bases short, with 8 bases between. CDR3 protein: CASSLPDSSNQPQHF. The DNA for the CDR3 is TGTGCCAGCAGTTTACCCGACAGTAGCAATCAGCCCCAGCATTTT.

V is TRBV12-3 or TRBV12-4 and J is TRBJ2-7; perhaps TRBD1 as D (5 bases). Trimming shortened V by 5 bases and J by 5 bases, and 13 bases separated the two germline ends. The CDR3 is 13 amino acids. The CDR3 is CASSLVGRHEQYF. In nucleotides, the CDR3 is TGTGCCAGCAGTCTCGTGGGGCGGCACGAGCAGTACTTC.

V gene TRBV5-4 combines with J gene TRBJ2-1, with 8 bases lining up with TRBD2. Germline CDR1 is SGHNT and CDR2 is YYREEE (reference sequence). V was pared by 3 bases and J by 15 bases, with 17 bases of the junction left unmatched. The CDR3 has 15 amino acids. In nucleotides, the CDR3 is TGTGCCAGCAGCTCAATCCCAGCGGGAGCTCGAGGTTGGTTCTTC. Amino acids: CASSSIPAGARGWFF.

The CDR3 nucleotides read TGTGCCAGCAGTCTAAAATTGCAGGGGGTTGATGAAAAACTGTTTTTT. It is translated as CASSLKLQGVDEKLFF. The chain carries TRBV28 and TRBJ1-4; 7 nucleotides agree with TRBD1. Germline CDR1 and CDR2: MDHEN and SYDVKM. The CDR3 runs to 16 residues. The V segment lost 5 bases and the J segment 6 bases; nucleotides outside the gene matches: 12.